The text below deals with one TCR beta chain. One junction end disagrees with the germline gene, perhaps due to a read error. Profiled with immunoSEQ multiplex PCR; TCRdb holds only in-frame clones, not every one. The sample lists hundreds of thousands of clones; approximately 90% were seen once. The data derive from a study of blood T cell repertoires in COVID-19. This CDR3 region has 16 residues. Germline loops: CDR1 KGHSH, CDR2 LQKENI. This clonotype was sampled from a woman aged 40 to 50 who had recovered from COVID-19. Sequenced input: peripheral blood. The chain is built from TRBV18 and TRBJ2-1, with D possibly TRBD2 on 6 matching bases. The CDR3 region has the DNA TGTGCCAGCTCACCCCTGGCGGGGAACTCCTACATTGAGCAGTTCTTC. It translates to CASSPLAGNSYIEQFF.